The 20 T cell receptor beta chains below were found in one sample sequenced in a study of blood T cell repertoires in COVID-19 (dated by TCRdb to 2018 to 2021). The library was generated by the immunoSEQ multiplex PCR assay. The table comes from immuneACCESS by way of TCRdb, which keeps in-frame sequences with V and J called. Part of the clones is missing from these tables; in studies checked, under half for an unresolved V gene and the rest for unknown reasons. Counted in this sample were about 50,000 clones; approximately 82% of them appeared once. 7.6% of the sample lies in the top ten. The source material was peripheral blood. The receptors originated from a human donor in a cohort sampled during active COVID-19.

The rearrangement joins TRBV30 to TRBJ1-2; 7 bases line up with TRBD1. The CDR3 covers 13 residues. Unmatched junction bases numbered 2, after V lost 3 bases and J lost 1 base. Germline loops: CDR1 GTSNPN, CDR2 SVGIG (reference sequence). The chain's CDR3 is CAWRTGFNYGYTF. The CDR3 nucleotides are TGTGCCTGGAGGACAGGGTTTAACTATGGCTACACCTTC. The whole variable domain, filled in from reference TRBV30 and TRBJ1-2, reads SQTIHQWPATLVQPVGSPLSLECTVEGTSNPNLYWYRQAAGRGLQLLFYSVGIGQISSEVPQNLSASRPQDRQFILSSKKLLLSDSGFYLCAWRTGFNYGYTFGSGTRLTVV.

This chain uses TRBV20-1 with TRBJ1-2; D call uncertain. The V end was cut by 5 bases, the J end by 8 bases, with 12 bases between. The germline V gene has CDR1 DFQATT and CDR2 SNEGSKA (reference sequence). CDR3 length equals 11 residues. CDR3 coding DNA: TGCAGTGCTGCGGGCGGGCAAGGCTACACCTTC. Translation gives CSAAGGQGYTF.

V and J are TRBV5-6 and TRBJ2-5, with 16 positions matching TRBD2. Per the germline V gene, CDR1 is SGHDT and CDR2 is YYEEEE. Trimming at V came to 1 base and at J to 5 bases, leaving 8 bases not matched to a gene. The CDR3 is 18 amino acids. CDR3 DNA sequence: TGTGCCAGCAGCTTGAGGGGACTAGCGGGAGGGCCGAGGGAGACCCAGTACTTC. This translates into CASSLRGLAGGPRETQYF.

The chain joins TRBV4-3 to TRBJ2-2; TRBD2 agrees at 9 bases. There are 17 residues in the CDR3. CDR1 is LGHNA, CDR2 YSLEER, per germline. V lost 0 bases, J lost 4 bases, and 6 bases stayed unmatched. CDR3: CASSQEQLAGRTGELFF. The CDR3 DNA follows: TGCGCCAGCAGCCAAGAACAACTAGCGGGCCGCACCGGGGAGCTGTTTTTT.

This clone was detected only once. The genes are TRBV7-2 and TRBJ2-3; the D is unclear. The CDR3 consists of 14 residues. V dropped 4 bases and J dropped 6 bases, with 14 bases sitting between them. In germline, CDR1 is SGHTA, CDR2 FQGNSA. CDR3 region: CASSSRPPPDTQYF. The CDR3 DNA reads TGTGCCAGCAGCTCCCGTCCCCCCCCGGATACGCAGTATTTT. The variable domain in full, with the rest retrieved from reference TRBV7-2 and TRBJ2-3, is GAGVSQSPSNKVTEKGKDVELRCDPISGHTALYWYRQSLGQGLEFLIYFQGNSAPDKSGLPSDRFSAERTGGSVSTLTIQRTQQEDSAVYLCASSSRPPPDTQYFGPGTRLTVL.

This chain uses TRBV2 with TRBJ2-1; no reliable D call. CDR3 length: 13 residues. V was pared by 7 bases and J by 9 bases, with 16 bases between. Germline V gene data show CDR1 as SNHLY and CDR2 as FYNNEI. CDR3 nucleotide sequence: TGTGCCAGCAAAGGTGCGGTCCGGAGTGAGCAGTTCTTC. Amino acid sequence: CASKGAVRSEQFF.

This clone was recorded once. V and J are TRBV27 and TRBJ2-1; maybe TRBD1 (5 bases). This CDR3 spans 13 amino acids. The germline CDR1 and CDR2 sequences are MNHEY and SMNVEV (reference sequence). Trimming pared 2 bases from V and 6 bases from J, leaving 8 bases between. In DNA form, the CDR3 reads TGTGCCAGCAGTTTAAAGGGGCCCAATGAGCAGTTCTTC. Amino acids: CASSLKGPNEQFF.

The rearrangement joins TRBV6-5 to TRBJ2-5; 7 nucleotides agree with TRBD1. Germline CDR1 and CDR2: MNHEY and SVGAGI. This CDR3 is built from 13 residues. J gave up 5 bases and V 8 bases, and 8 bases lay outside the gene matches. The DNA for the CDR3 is TGTGCCAGCCGAGACAGGGTGGGGGAGACCCAGTACTTC. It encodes CASRDRVGETQYF.

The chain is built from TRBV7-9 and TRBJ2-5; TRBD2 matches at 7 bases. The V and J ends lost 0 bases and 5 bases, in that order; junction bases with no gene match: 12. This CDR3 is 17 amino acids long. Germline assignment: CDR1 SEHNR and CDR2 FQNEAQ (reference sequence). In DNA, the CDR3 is TGTGCCAGCAGCTTAGCAAGTTCGAGACTAGCTGCGGAGACCCAGTACTTC. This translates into CASSLASSRLAAETQYF.

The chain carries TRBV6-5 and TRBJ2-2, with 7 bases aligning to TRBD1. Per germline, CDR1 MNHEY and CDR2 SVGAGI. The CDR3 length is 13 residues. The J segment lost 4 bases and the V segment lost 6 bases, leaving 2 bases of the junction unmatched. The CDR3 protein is CASRDRTTGELFF. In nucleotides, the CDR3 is TGTGCCAGCAGGGACAGGACCACCGGGGAGCTGTTTTTT.

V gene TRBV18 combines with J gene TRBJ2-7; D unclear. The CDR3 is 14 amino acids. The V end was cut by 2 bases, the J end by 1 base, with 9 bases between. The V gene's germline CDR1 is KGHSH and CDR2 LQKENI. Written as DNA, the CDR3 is TGTGCCAGCTCACCAATGGGCAATTCCTACGAGCAGTACTTC. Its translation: CASSPMGNSYEQYF.

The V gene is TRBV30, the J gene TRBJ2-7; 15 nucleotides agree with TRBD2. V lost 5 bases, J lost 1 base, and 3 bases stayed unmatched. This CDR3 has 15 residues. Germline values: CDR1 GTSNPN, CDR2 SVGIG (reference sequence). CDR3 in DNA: TGTGCCTGGTCCGGGACTAGCGGGAGGTCCTACGAGCAGTACTTC. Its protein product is CAWSGTSGRSYEQYF.

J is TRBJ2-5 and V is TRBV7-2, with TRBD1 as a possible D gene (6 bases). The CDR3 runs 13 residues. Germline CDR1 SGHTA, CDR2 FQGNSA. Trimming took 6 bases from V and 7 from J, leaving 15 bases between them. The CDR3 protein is CASRDSLGGTQYF. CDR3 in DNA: TGTGCCAGCAGGGACAGTCTAGGTGGGACCCAGTACTTC.

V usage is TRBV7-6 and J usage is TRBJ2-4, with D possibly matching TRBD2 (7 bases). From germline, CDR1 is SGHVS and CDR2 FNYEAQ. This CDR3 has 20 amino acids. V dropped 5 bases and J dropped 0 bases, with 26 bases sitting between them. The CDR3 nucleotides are TGTGCCAGCAGCCCCAAGGCTCTTAGAGGGGGGGTTTTAGCCAAAAACATTCAGTACTTC. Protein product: CASSPKALRGGVLAKNIQYF.

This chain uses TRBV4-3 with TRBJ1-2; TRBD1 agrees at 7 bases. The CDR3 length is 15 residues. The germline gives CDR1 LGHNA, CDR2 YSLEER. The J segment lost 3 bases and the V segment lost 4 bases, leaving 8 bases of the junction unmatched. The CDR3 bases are TGCGCCAGCAGCCTACAGACAGGGTCCGACTATGGCTACACCTTC. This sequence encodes CASSLQTGSDYGYTF.

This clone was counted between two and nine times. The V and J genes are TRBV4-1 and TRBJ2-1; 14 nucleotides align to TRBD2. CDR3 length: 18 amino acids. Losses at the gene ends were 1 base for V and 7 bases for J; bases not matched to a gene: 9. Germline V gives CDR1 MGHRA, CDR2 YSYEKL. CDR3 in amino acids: CASSQAGGLAGEGNEQFF. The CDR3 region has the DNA TGCGCCAGCAGCCAAGCTGGGGGACTAGCGGGAGAAGGGAATGAGCAGTTCTTC.

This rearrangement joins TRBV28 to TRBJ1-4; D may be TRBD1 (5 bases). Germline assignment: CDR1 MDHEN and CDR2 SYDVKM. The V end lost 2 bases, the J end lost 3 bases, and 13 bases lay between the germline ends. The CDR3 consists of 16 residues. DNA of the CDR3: TGTGCCAGCAGTTTAAACACCGGGACTGCTAATGAAAAACTGTTTTTT. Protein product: CASSLNTGTANEKLFF.

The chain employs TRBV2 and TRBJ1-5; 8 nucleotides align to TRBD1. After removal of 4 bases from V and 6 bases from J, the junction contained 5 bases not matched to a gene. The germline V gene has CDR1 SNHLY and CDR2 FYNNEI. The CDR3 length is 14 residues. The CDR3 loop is CASSAGQGPQPQHF. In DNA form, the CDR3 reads TGTGCCAGCAGTGCTGGACAGGGTCCTCAGCCCCAGCATTTT.

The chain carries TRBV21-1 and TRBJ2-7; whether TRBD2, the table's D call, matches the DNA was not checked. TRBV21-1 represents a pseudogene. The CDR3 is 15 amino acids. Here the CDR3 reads CASSKGGEGVDEQYF. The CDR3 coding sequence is TGTGCCAGCAGCAAAGGGGGTGAGGGTGTGGACGAGCAGTACTTC.

CDR3 coding DNA: TGCGCCAGCAGCTTGATGGAGATCACCGGGGAGCTGTTTTTT. Its translation is CASSLMEITGELFF. V and J are TRBV5-1 and TRBJ2-2, with unresolved D. The germline V gene has CDR1 SGHRS and CDR2 YFSETQ. This CDR3 contains 14 residues. The V end was cut by 1 base, the J end by 4 bases, with 8 bases between.